The next 12 T cell receptor beta chains were all read from a single sample in a study of CD8+ T cells in alopecia areata. The sequencing template was cDNA reverse transcribed from extracted RNA. The data were produced by immunoSEQ multiplex PCR, yet TCRdb's version contains in-frame clones alone and is incomplete. The data show some 100,000 clones, 55% to 70% seen once. Treatment described: oral pan-JAK inhibitor, 5-10 mg twice daily. The input for sequencing was CD8+ T cells sorted from blood, taken around week 55, from a patient treated with tofacitinib. The receptors here all came from a human donor with alopecia areata.

CDR3 sequence: CASQGYTGELFF. The CDR3 coding sequence is TGTGCGTCACAGGGCTACACCGGGGAGCTGTTTTTT. This chain uses TRBV11-2 with TRBJ2-2; TRBD1 might be the D (6 bases). Germline assignment: CDR1 SGHAT and CDR2 FQNNGV. CDR3 length equals 12 residues.

This clone was seen only a few times. V and J are TRBV7-9 and TRBJ2-1; D tentatively reads TRBD1 or TRBD2 (5 bases each). CDR3 length: 16 residues. Germline-derived CDR1 and CDR2 are SEHNR and FQNEAQ (reference sequence). With 1 base removed from V and 6 bases from J, the gap between germline ends came to 16 bases. The CDR3 nucleotides read TGTGCCAGCAGCTTAGGGGAAGGGACGAGATTCAATGAGCAGTTCTTC. This gives the protein CASSLGEGTRFNEQFF. Based on the CDR3 plus reference TRBV7-9 and TRBJ2-1, the full variable domain is DTGVSQNPRHKITKRGQNVTFRCDPISEHNRLYWYRQTLGQGPEFLTYFQNEAQLEKSRLLSDRFSAERPKGSFSTLEIQRTEQGDSAMYLCASSLGEGTRFNEQFFGPGTRLTVL.

This clone was counted only a few times. The V and J genes are TRBV6-5 and TRBJ2-4, with D perhaps assigned TRBD1 or TRBD2 (5 bases each). The CDR3 spans 13 residues. Germline V CDR1 and CDR2: MNHEY, SVGAGI. Trimming took 5 bases from V and 8 from J, leaving 13 bases between them. The DNA for the CDR3 is TGTGCCAGCAGTATCCAGGGACGGGACATTCAGTACTTC. Protein product: CASSIQGRDIQYF.

The sample holds a few counts of this clone. The chain carries TRBV10-2 and TRBJ2-1; 7 bases align to TRBD1. The V gene's germline CDR1 is WSHSY and CDR2 SAAADI. Losses at the gene ends were 4 bases for V and 1 base for J; bases not matched to a gene: 13. This CDR3 spans 18 amino acids. The CDR3 protein is CASSGFERGHLSYNEQFF. In nucleotides, the CDR3 is TGCGCCAGCAGTGGGTTCGAGAGGGGGCATCTGTCCTACAATGAGCAGTTCTTC.

This clone appeared a few times. This sequence joins TRBV5-6 and TRBJ1-5; no reliable D call. V was cut by 1 base and J by 1 base, with 3 bases left in between. CDR3 length equals 13 residues. The germline V gene encodes CDR1 SGHDT and CDR2 YYEEEE. The CDR3 DNA is TGTGCCAGCAGCTTGTCAAGCAATCAGCCCCAGCATTTT. It is translated as CASSLSSNQPQHF.

There are a few counts of this clone. The rearrangement links TRBV7-6 to TRBJ2-7; D may correspond to TRBD1 or TRBD2 (5 bases each). Per germline, CDR1 SGHVS and CDR2 FNYEAQ. V shed 5 bases and J shed 6 bases, with 17 bases lying between them. The CDR3 is made up of 14 amino acids. CDR3 DNA sequence: TGTGCCAGCAGCCCTACGGTCTCGGGGCCCGAGCAGTACTTC. Encoded protein: CASSPTVSGPEQYF.

The chain carries TRBV11-2 and TRBJ2-7; D gene uncertain. Germline values: CDR1 SGHAT, CDR2 FQNNGV. Trimming took off 4 bases at V and 5 bases at J, with 9 bases between the two ends. The CDR3 has 12 amino acids. The CDR3 loop is CASSWVGHEQYF. CDR3 sequence (DNA): TGTGCCAGCAGCTGGGTGGGCCACGAGCAGTACTTC.

In this sample, this clone turned up a few times. The chain has TRBV7-9 and TRBJ2-1, with TRBD2 as a possible D gene (6 bases). The CDR3 is made up of 13 amino acids. V was pared by 7 bases and J by 9 bases, with 16 bases between. Germline V gives CDR1 SEHNR, CDR2 FQNEAQ (reference sequence). CDR3 DNA sequence: TGTGCCAGCACTTGGTTCGTGGGAGGTGAGCAGTTCTTC. It translates to CASTWFVGGEQFF.

The chain uses TRBV7-8 and TRBJ1-2; D not certain. The CDR3 sequence is 13 residues long. The germline V gene encodes CDR1 SGHVS and CDR2 FQNEAQ. V lost 4 bases to trimming and J lost 4 bases, with 10 bases between them. The CDR3 DNA reads TGTGCCAGCAGCTCATACGACGGCTATGGCTACACCTTC. Translation: CASSSYDGYGYTF.

The chain recombines TRBV14 with TRBJ1-1; the D is unclear. The V end lost 1 base, the J end lost 3 bases, and 6 bases lay between the germline ends. The CDR3 totals 13 residues. Germline CDR1 reads SGHDN; CDR2 reads FVKESK. The CDR3 region is CASSQGRYTEAFF. In DNA, the CDR3 is TGTGCCAGCAGCCAAGGACGATACACTGAAGCTTTCTTT.

This clone was detected only a few times. The chain combines TRBV2 with TRBJ2-3; no clear D gene. The CDR3 has 13 amino acids. Per the germline V gene, CDR1 is SNHLY and CDR2 is FYNNEI. V gave up 6 bases and J gave up 1 base, with 8 bases separating them. CDR3 sequence reads: CASSGTGTDTQYF. The DNA for the CDR3 is TGTGCCAGCAGCGGTACGGGCACAGATACGCAGTATTTT.

The chain is built from TRBV13 and TRBJ2-3; TRBD2 aligns across 11 bases. Germline V CDR1 and CDR2: PRHDT, FYEKMQ (reference sequence). The ends lost 5 bases at V and 2 bases at J; junction bases unmatched: 3. This CDR3 is 15 amino acids long. CDR3 sequence (DNA): TGTGCCAGCAGCCTGGGACTAGCGGTCACAGATACGCAGTATTTT. This translates into CASSLGLAVTDTQYF.